This T cell receptor (beta chain) was sequenced during a study of blood T cell repertoires in COVID-19 (dated by TCRdb to 2018 to 2021). Regarding the complete study: Samples from collaborators originated in the United States, Italy and Spain and spanned both the acute and convalescent phases of COVID-19. The material from the prospective study consisted of cDNA or gDNA derived from T cells, B-cell-depleted T cells, or PBMCs. Deeply sampled blood TCRbeta repertoires from subjects exposed to, actively infected with, or recovered from COVID-19 were included in the dataset. The repertoires were released in a freely available public database meant as a resource for research on the immune response to SARS-CoV-2. The samples were drawn from two sources: the first 160 participants of the ongoing ImmuneRACE study, and about 1,300 subjects contributed by 6 global collaborators. The sample metadata nearly always contained a de-identified subject ID, COVID-19 status, age in years and sex. Where available, HLA class I and class II types were taken from metadata supplied by the sample provider and were not determined by assay-based typing. General study outcomes and caveats: Clinical and demographic metadata were provided uncurated, with the amount varying by source and participant.

TCRbeta CDR3 regions were amplified from genomic DNA by means of the immunoSEQ Assay, a bias-controlled multiplex PCR. As for the original processing: The number of nucleated cells in each sample was estimated from the amplification of reference gene primers within the assay. Sequence reads were collapsed and filtered to measure the absolute abundance of every unique TCRbeta CDR3 rearrangement. For each sample, productive Simpson clonality was calculated as the square root of Simpson's diversity index across productive rearrangements. Here the immuneACCESS table is served through TCRdb, limited to in-frame sequences with V and J called. Missing clones are a known gap in these copies; in checked studies unresolved V genes cover under half, and the rest lacks a known reason. V and J calls plus clone size are reproduced from that table; the DNA served to infer D and trimming. In all, the sample holds under 300,000 clones, and roughly 82% of those were seen once. The leading ten clones occupy nearly 5% of the sample.

In the case of this clone: This receptor's antigen is unknown. No per-base quality is available; no much larger clone lies one base away.

Collaborating institutions collected whole blood in K2EDTA tubes following their own protocols. For TCRbeta analysis, collaborator samples were shipped as frozen whole blood, as isolated PBMCs, or as DNA extracted from either sample type. Sequenced: peripheral blood. The receptor comes from a woman aged 80 or over with active or convalescent COVID-19.

The sequenced DNA is TGCAGTGCTAGTCTCAGGGTGCGTGGGTCGGGTCAGCCCCAGCATTTT. It is translated as CSASLRVRGSGQPQHF. Recombination joined TRBV20-1 with TRBJ1-5, with a tentative D gene TRBD1 over 5 matching bases. The V end loses 3 bases and the J end loses 6 bases, and a stretch of 21 bases separates them. In the germline V gene (reference sequence), CDR1 corresponds to DFQATT and CDR2 to SNEGSKA. Taken from cysteine to phenylalanine, the CDR3 has 16 residues. The only DNA kept is the CDR3, 48 bases in frame from the first base.